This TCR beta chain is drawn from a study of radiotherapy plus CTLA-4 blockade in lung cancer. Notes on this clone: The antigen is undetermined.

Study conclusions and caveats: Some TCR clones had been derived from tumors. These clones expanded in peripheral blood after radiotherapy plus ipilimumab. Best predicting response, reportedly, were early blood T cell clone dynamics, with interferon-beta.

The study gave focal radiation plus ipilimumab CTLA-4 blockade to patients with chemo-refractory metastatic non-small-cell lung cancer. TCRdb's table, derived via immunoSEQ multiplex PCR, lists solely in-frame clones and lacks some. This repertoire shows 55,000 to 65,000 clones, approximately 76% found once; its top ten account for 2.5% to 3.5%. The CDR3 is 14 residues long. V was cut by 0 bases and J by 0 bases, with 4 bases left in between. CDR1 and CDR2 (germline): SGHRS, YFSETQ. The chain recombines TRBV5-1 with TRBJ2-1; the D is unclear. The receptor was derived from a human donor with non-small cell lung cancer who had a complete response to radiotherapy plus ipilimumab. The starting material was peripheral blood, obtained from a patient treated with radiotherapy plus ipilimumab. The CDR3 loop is CASSLESSYNEQFF. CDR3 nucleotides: TGCGCCAGCAGCTTGGAGAGCTCCTACAATGAGCAGTTCTTC.